Detailed here is one T cell receptor (beta chain). The CDR3 is 14 residues long. The germline V and J ends were trimmed by 2 bases and 2 bases, with 11 bases remaining between them. Germline CDR1 SGHDT, CDR2 YYEEEE. Per the authors' pipeline: Nucleated cell number was recorded as an estimate derived from reference gene primer amplification. Produced via immunoSEQ multiplex PCR; TCRdb's table is partial and in-frame only. That table furnishes V, J and clone size, whereas the DNA furnished D and trimming. The sample carries about 220,000 clones, 80% to 85% recorded once. This sample was taken from a study of blood T cell repertoires in COVID-19. Study overall: PBMCs, B-cell-depleted T cells, or T cells were the source of the cDNA or gDNA that made up the material.

The chain joins TRBV5-6 to TRBJ2-7; D call uncertain. The sequencing sample was made of peripheral blood. The sequence derives from a woman aged 55-70 years who had recovered from COVID-19. The CDR3 DNA follows: TGTGCCAGCAGCTTATACAGCCCCGCCTACGAGCAGTACTTC. Its translation is CASSLYSPAYEQYF.